The entry below describes one TCR beta chain. Enrolment of Seattle patients took place during active infection, and they were followed longitudinally. This record comes from a study of blood T cell repertoires in COVID-19. This CDR3 spans 15 amino acids. V dropped 2 bases and J dropped 0; count of bases not matched to a gene: 0. In germline, CDR1 is SEHNR, CDR2 FQNEAQ (reference sequence). Source study methods: Estimation of nucleated cell counts relied on the amplification of reference gene primers. Assay: immunoSEQ multiplex PCR; the TCRdb copy retains only in-frame clones and omits some. V and J calls and clone size are those listed in that table; D and trimming were worked out from the DNA. The sample holds roughly 350,000 clones, about 90% seen once.

Sequencing used peripheral blood. This chain links TRBV7-9 with TRBJ2-2, with TRBD2 identical over 7 bases. This TCR derives from a woman in her 70s with COVID-19, enrolled during active disease. CDR3 sequence (DNA): TGTGCCAGCAGCTTAAGCGGGGCGAACACCGGGGAGCTGTTTTTT. It encodes CASSLSGANTGELFF.